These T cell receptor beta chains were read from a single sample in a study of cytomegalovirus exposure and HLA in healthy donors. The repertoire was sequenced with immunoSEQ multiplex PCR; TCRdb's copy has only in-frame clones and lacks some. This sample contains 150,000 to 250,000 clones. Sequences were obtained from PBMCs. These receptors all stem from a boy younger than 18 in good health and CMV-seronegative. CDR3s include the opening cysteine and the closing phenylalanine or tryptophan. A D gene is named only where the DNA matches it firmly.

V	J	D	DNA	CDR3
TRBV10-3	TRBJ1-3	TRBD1	TGTGCCATCAGACAGGGGAACTCTGGAAACACCATATATTTT	CAIRQGNSGNTIYF
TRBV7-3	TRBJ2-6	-	TGTGCCAGCAGCCCCCCCGGGGGCTCTGGGGCCAACGTCCTGACTTTC	CASSPPGGSGANVLTF
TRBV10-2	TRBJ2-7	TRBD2	TGCGCCAGCAGTGTGGGGGGGTTCTACGAGCAGTACTTC	CASSVGGFYEQYF
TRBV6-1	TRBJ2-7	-	TGTGCCAGCAGTGACCCGTACTTCCGGGACTTCACCTACGAGCAGTACTTC	CASSDPYFRDFTYEQYF
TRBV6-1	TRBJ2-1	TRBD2	TGTGCCAGCAGTGAAGGGCTAGCGGTCTACAATGAGCAGTTCTTC	CASSEGLAVYNEQFF
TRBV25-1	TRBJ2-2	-	TGTGCCAGCAGTGGTACAATGAACACCGGGGAGCTGTTTTTT	CASSGTMNTGELFF
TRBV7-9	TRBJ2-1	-	TGTGCCAGCAGCTTATCTCCTAGAAGGGGCTGGTACAATGAGCAGTTCTTC	CASSLSPRRGWYNEQFF
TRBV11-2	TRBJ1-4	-	TGTGCCAGCAGCTTAGTGGGGGGAATCAATGAAAAACTGTTTTTT	CASSLVGGINEKLFF
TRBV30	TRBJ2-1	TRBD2	TGTGCCTGGCTGACGTGGCGGGGGAATGAGCAGTTCTTC	CAWLTWRGNEQFF
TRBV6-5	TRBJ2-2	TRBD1	TGTGCCAGCATCCGACAGGGGAACACCGGGGAGCTGTTTTTT	CASIRQGNTGELFF
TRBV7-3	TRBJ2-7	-	TGTGCCAGCAGCTTCACATCCGGGGGTCCCTACGAGCAGTACTTC	CASSFTSGGPYEQYF
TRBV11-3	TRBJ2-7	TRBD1	TGTGCCAGCAGCTTAGGAGGACAGGGGGAGCAGTACTTC	CASSLGGQGEQYF
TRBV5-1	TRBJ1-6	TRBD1	TGCGCCAGCAGCTTGGCAGGGGGCTATAATTCACCCCTCCACTTT	CASSLAGGYNSPLHF
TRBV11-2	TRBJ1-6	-	TGTGCCAGCAGCATACCCTTCCGTGACTCTAAAAATTCACCCCTCCACTTT	CASSIPFRDSKNSPLHF
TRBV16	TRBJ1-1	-	TGTGCCAGCAGCCACGGGGGGGCAGGAGCTTTCTTT	CASSHGGAGAFF
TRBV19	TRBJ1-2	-	TGTGCCAGTAGTATGGACAATGGCTACACCTTC	CASSMDNGYTF